This is a list of T cell receptor beta chains from one sample in a study of T cell responses to AZD1222 COVID-19 vaccine. TCRdb's copy holds only in-frame clones and misses some; the assay was immunoSEQ multiplex PCR. The sample holds approximately 170,000 clones; under 95% are singletons and the top ten take roughly 5.6%. Sequenced material: peripheral blood, taken 28 days after the second AZD1222 dose. The origin of the receptors is an adult who received the AZD1222 COVID-19 vaccine. CDR3s include the opening cysteine and the closing phenylalanine or tryptophan. A D gene is named only where the DNA matches it firmly. Expanded clones are given a class, and other clones once, few, many or no size at all.

J gene | D gene | clone size | V gene | CDR3 DNA | CDR3 protein
TRBJ2-1 | NA | NA | TRBV30 | TGTGCCTGGAGTGTACTACCGGATGAGCAGTTCTTC | CAWSVLPDEQFF
TRBJ2-3 | NA | NA | TRBV6-5 | TGTGCCAGCAGAACTATGTCCGGTACGCAGTATTTT | CASRTMSGTQYF
TRBJ2-5 | NA | once | TRBV2 | TGTGCCAGCAGTGAAGCGCTAGGAGAGGGCCTTCAAGAGACCCAGTACTTC | CASSEALGEGLQETQYF
TRBJ2-3 | NA | NA | TRBV9 | TGTGCCAGCAGCGTAGCTGAGCGGGTCCCAGATACGCAGTATTTT | CASSVAERVPDTQYF
TRBJ1-6 | NA | NA | TRBV28 | TGTGCCAGCACCAGGGACAAAGGGACTTCACCCCTCCACTTT | CASTRDKGTSPLHF
TRBJ2-4 | TRBD2 | NA | TRBV19 | TGTGCCAGTAAACTAGCGGGAGGGACCAAAAACATTCAGTACTTC | CASKLAGGTKNIQYF
TRBJ1-1 | NA | NA | TRBV3-1/TRBV3-2 | TGTGCCAGCAGCCAGGGGTGGACCTACACTGAAGCTTTCTTT | CASSQGWTYTEAFF
TRBJ1-4 | NA | NA | TRBV18 | TGTGCCAGCTCACCCTTCAGGGGATCTAATGAAAAACTGTTTTTT | CASSPFRGSNEKLFF
TRBJ2-3 | NA | NA | TRBV2 | TGTGCCAGCACACGAACAGATACGCAGTATTTT | CASTRTDTQYF
TRBJ2-3 | NA | once | TRBV6-2/TRBV6-3 | TGTGCCAGCAGTTATGGCTCGTCTAGCACAGATACGCAGTATTTT | CASSYGSSSTDTQYF
TRBJ2-1 | TRBD2 | NA | TRBV6-6 | TGTGCCAGCAGTTCTAGCGGGAGGGGCCCCTACAATGAGCAGTTCTTC | CASSSSGRGPYNEQFF
TRBJ2-4 | NA | NA | TRBV5-1 | TGCGCCAGCAGCTTGGAAGGGGGCAAAAACATTCAGTACTTC | CASSLEGGKNIQYF
TRBJ2-2 | TRBD2 | NA | TRBV9 | TGTGCCAGCAGCTCCGGGGGGGGTTGGTCCACCGGGGAGCTGTTTTTT | CASSSGGGWSTGELFF
TRBJ2-7 | NA | NA | TRBV28 | TGTGCCAGCAGCCTTGGGGTCTCGACTTCCTACGAGCAGTACTTC | CASSLGVSTSYEQYF
TRBJ2-1 | TRBD2 | NA | TRBV10-1 | TGCGCCAGCAGTGAAACACTAGCGGGAAATGAGCAGTTCTTC | CASSETLAGNEQFF
TRBJ1-6 | NA | NA | TRBV28 | TGTGCCAGCAATGGGGCCGACAAAAATAATTCACCCCTCCACTTT | CASNGADKNNSPLHF
TRBJ1-2 | NA | NA | TRBV5-1 | TGCGCCAGCAGTATGTCGGGGGTCGCCTATGGCTACACCTTC | CASSMSGVAYGYTF
TRBJ2-1 | TRBD2 | NA | TRBV10-1 | TGCGCCAGCAGTGTACTAGCGGGAGGTAGCAATGAGCAGTTCTTC | CASSVLAGGSNEQFF
TRBJ1-4 | NA | NA | TRBV7-9 | TGTGCCAGCAGTCCTGGGGCTGGGGGCCGAGATGAAAAACTGTTTTTT | CASSPGAGGRDEKLFF
TRBJ2-2 | NA | NA | TRBV5-1 | TGCGCCAGCAGCTGGGGCGGCCGAGGGGACACCGGGGAGCTGTTTTTT | CASSWGGRGDTGELFF
TRBJ2-1 | NA | NA | TRBV25-1 | TGTGCCAGCAGATTACGAGGGGGGAATGAGCAGTTCTTC | CASRLRGGNEQFF
TRBJ1-2 | NA | few | TRBV7-8 | TGTGCCAGCAGCCCGGGGGGCCCTAACTATGGCTACACCTTC | CASSPGGPNYGYTF
TRBJ2-1 | NA | NA | TRBV19 | TGTGCCAGTAGTCCCGACGCGAGCTCCTACAATGAGCAGTTCTTC | CASSPDASSYNEQFF
TRBJ1-2 | NA | NA | TRBV28 | TGTGCCAGCAGTTCCGGGACAATCTATGGCTACACCTTC | CASSSGTIYGYTF
TRBJ1-1 | NA | NA | TRBV6-5 | TGTGCCAGCAGCCTCGGTGGAAACACTGAAGCTTTCTTT | CASSLGGNTEAFF
TRBJ2-7 | TRBD1 | NA | TRBV28 | TGTGCCAGCAGCATACTGACAGGGAACGAGCAGTACTTC | CASSILTGNEQYF
TRBJ1-1 | NA | NA | TRBV30 | TGTGCCTGGAGTGCACAGGGGAACACTGAAGCTTTCTTT | CAWSAQGNTEAFF
TRBJ2-4 | NA | NA | TRBV7-2 | TGTGCCAGCAGCCCATTAGCCAAAAACATTCAGTACTTC | CASSPLAKNIQYF